Listed below are T cell receptor beta chains from one sample, sequenced in a study of monozygotic twins with inflammatory bowel disease. TCRdb re-called the 5' RACE reads and gives one entry per CDR3 protein, without DNA. This repertoire includes a few hundred thousand distinct CDR3 sequences. Sequencing was performed on blood. These TCRs come from a human donor with ulcerative colitis or Crohn's disease, or a healthy co-twin of an affected twin (not recorded which). Each CDR3 is given with its conserved first and last residue. Fields, in order: V gene, J gene, CDR3 protein.

V gene: TRBV29-1
J gene: TRBJ2-7
CDR3 protein: CSVEVSGGGIYEQYF

V gene: TRBV3-1
J gene: TRBJ2-5
CDR3 protein: CASSSPGLAETQYF

V gene: TRBV20-1
J gene: TRBJ2-7
CDR3 protein: CSATRGLAGKTYEQYF

V gene: TRBV20-1
J gene: TRBJ2-3
CDR3 protein: CSARAQPSTDTQYF

V gene: TRBV6-4
J gene: TRBJ1-2
CDR3 protein: CASRNQGAEGYTF

V gene: TRBV5-6
J gene: TRBJ2-6
CDR3 protein: CASSYRQGSSSGANVLTF

V gene: TRBV5-1
J gene: TRBJ2-7
CDR3 protein: CASSHSGTGTYEQYF

V gene: TRBV27
J gene: TRBJ1-5
CDR3 protein: CASSSSVNQPQHF

V gene: TRBV5-1
J gene: TRBJ2-7
CDR3 protein: CASSLAPGQGFYEQYF

V gene: TRBV5-6
J gene: TRBJ2-2
CDR3 protein: CASTNDRAAGELFF

V gene: TRBV28
J gene: TRBJ1-5
CDR3 protein: CASSTQGGRSQPQHF

V gene: TRBV6-1
J gene: TRBJ1-5
CDR3 protein: CASSEGDWEGVGQPQHF

V gene: TRBV27
J gene: TRBJ2-7
CDR3 protein: CASSRFMDPDSSRYEQYF

V gene: TRBV20-1
J gene: TRBJ1-6
CDR3 protein: CSARPNSPLHF

V gene: TRBV24-1
J gene: TRBJ2-7
CDR3 protein: CATEGHNYEQYF

V gene: TRBV5-1
J gene: TRBJ1-2
CDR3 protein: CASSRRQGMDYGYTF

V gene: TRBV12-3/TRBV12-4
J gene: TRBJ1-5
CDR3 protein: CASSRNTNQPQHF

V gene: TRBV6-6
J gene: TRBJ1-1
CDR3 protein: CASIQQGPNTEAFF

V gene: TRBV5-1
J gene: TRBJ1-2
CDR3 protein: CASSAPGRVNGYTF

V gene: TRBV5-1
J gene: TRBJ1-1
CDR3 protein: CASSLSGKAFF

V gene: TRBV7-2
J gene: TRBJ1-1
CDR3 protein: CASSLAPGRGAEAFF

V gene: TRBV18
J gene: TRBJ2-7
CDR3 protein: CASSSGAGTAAYEQYF

V gene: TRBV7-6
J gene: TRBJ1-5
CDR3 protein: CASSLTPAGASNQPQHF

V gene: TRBV6-1
J gene: TRBJ1-1
CDR3 protein: CATRVGDLVAEAFF

V gene: TRBV5-1
J gene: TRBJ2-1
CDR3 protein: CASTSAAYNEQFF

V gene: TRBV2
J gene: TRBJ2-5
CDR3 protein: CASGEWTGKETQYF

V gene: TRBV12-3/TRBV12-4
J gene: TRBJ1-2
CDR3 protein: CASSKQGTNYGYTF

V gene: TRBV7-9
J gene: TRBJ1-2
CDR3 protein: CASSFMAPGGVSRTF

V gene: TRBV4-1
J gene: TRBJ2-2
CDR3 protein: CASSPAIIRYTGELFF

V gene: TRBV3-1
J gene: TRBJ1-5
CDR3 protein: CASSPDWTGSSNQPQHF

V gene: TRBV21-1
J gene: TRBJ2-1
CDR3 protein: CASSESGREQFF

V gene: TRBV10-3
J gene: TRBJ2-2
CDR3 protein: CAGRQGYTGELFF

V gene: TRBV11-2
J gene: TRBJ2-2
CDR3 protein: CASSLAPFGRRGELFF

V gene: TRBV9
J gene: TRBJ2-2
CDR3 protein: CASSVAWGTLNTGELFF

V gene: TRBV10-3
J gene: TRBJ2-2
CDR3 protein: CAIDRTGQGTGELFF

V gene: TRBV3-1
J gene: TRBJ1-1
CDR3 protein: CASSQEDRNTEAFF

V gene: TRBV28
J gene: TRBJ2-5
CDR3 protein: CASSLGTVQETQYF

V gene: TRBV7-2
J gene: TRBJ2-1
CDR3 protein: CASSLVAGGFYNEQFF

V gene: TRBV27
J gene: TRBJ2-1
CDR3 protein: CASSLFEGPVNEQFF

V gene: TRBV27
J gene: TRBJ2-1
CDR3 protein: CASSSGRNEQFF

V gene: TRBV19
J gene: TRBJ2-5
CDR3 protein: CASRTGAAKETQYF

V gene: TRBV12-3/TRBV12-4
J gene: TRBJ2-7
CDR3 protein: CASGPFNGQGYREQYF

V gene: TRBV6-5
J gene: TRBJ2-1
CDR3 protein: CASSYTFYSGGDEQFF

V gene: TRBV7-9
J gene: TRBJ1-5
CDR3 protein: CASSSLSSNQPQHF

V gene: TRBV7-2
J gene: TRBJ2-7
CDR3 protein: CASTETTSVDEQYF

V gene: TRBV6-1
J gene: TRBJ1-1
CDR3 protein: CASSEVNKDRDFEAFF

V gene: TRBV12-3/TRBV12-4
J gene: TRBJ2-5
CDR3 protein: CASSLGLETQYF

V gene: TRBV20-1
J gene: TRBJ1-2
CDR3 protein: CSARDPGTGVFGYTF

V gene: TRBV5-1
J gene: TRBJ2-1
CDR3 protein: CASTGLGVTEQFF

V gene: TRBV5-4
J gene: TRBJ2-1
CDR3 protein: CASSRDIGDYNEQFF

V gene: TRBV11-3
J gene: TRBJ2-1
CDR3 protein: CASSLEAQGYNEQFF

V gene: TRBV10-2
J gene: TRBJ1-1
CDR3 protein: CASSESWTGGPEAFF

V gene: TRBV20-1
J gene: TRBJ2-7
CDR3 protein: CSARDRSYEQYF